This T cell receptor (beta chain) stems from a study of T cell responses to AZD1222 COVID-19 vaccine. The repertoire was sequenced with immunoSEQ multiplex PCR; TCRdb's copy has only in-frame clones and lacks some. The repertoire holds 120,000 or so clones, with 91% as singletons. Trimming cost V 6 bases and J 3 bases, with 9 bases left between them. There are 13 residues in the CDR3. The germline CDR1 and CDR2 sequences are WNHNN and SYGVQD (reference sequence). The sequenced sample was peripheral blood, obtained on day 0 of AZD1222 vaccination. This receptor was obtained from an adult in good health. This chain links TRBV10-1 with TRBJ1-3; D not resolved. Here the CDR3 reads CASRNDGGNTIYF. CDR3 bases: TGCGCCAGCAGGAACGACGGTGGAAACACCATATATTTT.